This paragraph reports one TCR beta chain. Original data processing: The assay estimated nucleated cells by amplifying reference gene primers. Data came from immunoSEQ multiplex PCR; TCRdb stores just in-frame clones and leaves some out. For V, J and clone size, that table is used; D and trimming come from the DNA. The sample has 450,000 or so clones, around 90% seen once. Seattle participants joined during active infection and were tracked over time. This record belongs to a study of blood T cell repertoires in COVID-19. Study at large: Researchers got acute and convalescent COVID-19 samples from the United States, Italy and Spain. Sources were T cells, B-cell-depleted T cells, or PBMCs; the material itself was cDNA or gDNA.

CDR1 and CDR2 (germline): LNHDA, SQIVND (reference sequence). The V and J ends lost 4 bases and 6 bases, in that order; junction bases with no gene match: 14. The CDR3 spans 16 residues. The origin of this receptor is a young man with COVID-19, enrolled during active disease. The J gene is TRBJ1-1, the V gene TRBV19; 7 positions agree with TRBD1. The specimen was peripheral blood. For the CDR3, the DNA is TGTGCCAGTAGTACCAACCGTGGGACAGAACGACCTGAAGCTTTCTTT. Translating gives CASSTNRGTERPEAFF.